The next 11 T cell receptor beta chains were all read from a single sample in a study of blood T cells in healthy people across ages. Primers used in a second PCR of about 7 to 12 cycles were a sample-barcoded 5' primer and a J-beta primer mix. TCRdb ran MiXCR on the 5' RACE reads and lists one entry per CDR3 protein. The repertoire holds roughly 700,000 distinct CDR3 sequences, with approximately 49% as singletons. Specimen: blood. The receptor set was obtained from a woman aged 60-75 years in good health.

The chain has TRBV9 and TRBJ1-6; D gene unclear. This CDR3 is 15 amino acids long. Trimming removed 6 bases from V and 2 bases from J, with 12 bases in between. CDR1 and CDR2 (germline): SGDLS, YYNGEE. The CDR3 DNA follows: TGTGCCAGCAACTCTAGGGATGCCTATAATTCACCCCTCCACTTT. It codes for CASNSRDAYNSPLHF.

This clonotype was observed a handful of times. This chain connects TRBV7-9 to TRBJ1-2, with 7 bases identical to TRBD1. Germline CDR1 is SEHNR and CDR2 is FQNEAQ (reference sequence). After removal of 3 bases from V and 7 bases from J, the junction contained 11 bases not matched to a gene. The CDR3 is 15 amino acids. The CDR3 DNA reads TGTGCCAGCAGCTTGGAGGCCAGACAGGGATCTGGCTACACCTTC. Translation gives CASSLEARQGSGYTF.

The J gene is TRBJ2-4, the V gene TRBV27; D remains unclear. Looked up from germline, CDR1 is MNHEY and CDR2 is SMNVEV (reference sequence). This CDR3 contains 15 residues. V lost 2 bases and J lost 1, with 9 bases in between. CDR3 sequence: CASSLNGLAKNIQYF. The CDR3 DNA reads as TGTGCCAGCAGTTTAAACGGGTTGGCCAAAAACATTCAGTACTTC.

The chain links TRBV20-1 to TRBJ2-5; 10 bases match TRBD2. Germline V gene lookup returns CDR1 DFQATT and CDR2 SNEGSKA (reference sequence). The V gene end was trimmed by 3 bases and the J gene end by 4 bases; junction bases not matched to a gene: 5. CDR3 length: 14 amino acids. CDR3 loop: CSASFSGRRETQYF. The DNA of the CDR3 is TGCAGTGCTAGCTTTAGCGGGAGGAGAGAGACCCAGTACTTC.

This clonotype was detected a few times. A much larger clone sits a single nucleotide away, making a read error possible. The chain couples TRBV7-8 to TRBJ2-1; D unclear. The V and J ends lost 5 bases and 4 bases respectively, with 12 bases between them. Germline V lookup: CDR1 SGHVS, CDR2 FQNEAQ. The CDR3 runs to 14 residues. The CDR3 DNA is TGTGCCAGCAGCGTTACCAGATTATACAATGAGCAGTTCTTC. Translating gives CASSVTRLYNEQFF. Full variable domain (missing parts from reference TRBV7-8 and TRBJ2-1): GAGVSQSPRYKVAKRGQDVALRCDPISGHVSLFWYQQALGQGPEFLTYFQNEAQLDKSGLPSDRFFAERPEGSVSTLKIQRTQQEDSAVYLCASSVTRLYNEQFFGPGTRLTVL.

The chain combines TRBV7-9 with TRBJ2-6; perhaps TRBD1 as D (6 bases). This CDR3 comprises 17 residues. Trimming took 5 bases from V and 2 from J, leaving 16 bases between them. Looked up from germline, CDR1 is SEHNR and CDR2 is FQNEAQ (reference sequence). The DNA for the CDR3 is TGTGCCAGCAGCCCCCTCGCAGGGGAAACTGGGGCCAACGTCCTGACTTTC. Amino acid sequence: CASSPLAGETGANVLTF. The full variable domain, rest sourced from reference TRBV7-9 and TRBJ2-6, is DTGVSQNPRHKITKRGQNVTFRCDPISEHNRLYWYRQTLGQGPEFLTYFQNEAQLEKSRLLSDRFSAERPKGSFSTLEIQRTEQGDSAMYLCASSPLAGETGANVLTFGAGSRLTVL.

The rearrangement links TRBV9 to TRBJ2-4, with D unresolved. V dropped 4 bases and J dropped 4 bases, with 12 bases sitting between them. The CDR3 consists of 14 residues. The germline gives CDR1 SGDLS, CDR2 YYNGEE. CDR3 in DNA: TGTGCCAGCAGCCCCTACGGGCAGAAAAACATTCAGTACTTC. Protein: CASSPYGQKNIQYF.

The chain carries TRBV9 and TRBJ2-1, with D uncertain. V was cut by 4 bases and J by 6 bases, with 14 bases left in between. The germline CDR1 and CDR2 sequences are SGDLS and YYNGEE. There are 14 residues in the CDR3. Here the CDR3 DNA reads TGTGCCAGCAGCACGTCCCAATGGGGCAATGAGCAGTTCTTC. Protein product: CASSTSQWGNEQFF.

This clonotype was seen only a few times. This chain connects TRBV4-2 to TRBJ2-1; TRBD2 agrees at 8 bases. There are 16 residues in the CDR3. The V gene's germline CDR1 is LGHNA and CDR2 YNFKEQ. V trimming: 1 base; J trimming: 5 bases; junction bases outside the gene matches: 7. The CDR3 DNA sequence: TGTGCCAGCAGCCAAGTAAAGGGCGGGAGGAACAATGAGCAGTTCTTC. Its protein is CASSQVKGGRNNEQFF.

This clonotype has a handful of counts. The CDR3: CASSFPSASSYEQYF. The CDR3 DNA reads TGTGCCAGCAGCTTCCCTAGCGCTAGCTCCTACGAGCAGTACTTC. The V and J genes are TRBV7-2 and TRBJ2-7, with D possibly TRBD2 on 6 matching bases. The V gene lost 3 bases and the J gene lost 0 bases, with 12 bases spanning the gap. Germline-derived CDR1 and CDR2 are SGHTA and FQGNSA. CDR3 length: 15 amino acids.

The CDR3 sequence is CASETAETQYF. In DNA form, the CDR3 reads TGTGCCAGCGAAACCGCCGAGACCCAGTACTTC. The rearrangement joins TRBV6-2 or TRBV6-3 to TRBJ2-5, with D unclear. The CDR3 sequence is 11 residues long. CDR1 and CDR2 from the germline V gene are MNHEY and SVGEGT. V was clipped by 8 bases and J by 5 bases, with 9 bases between them.